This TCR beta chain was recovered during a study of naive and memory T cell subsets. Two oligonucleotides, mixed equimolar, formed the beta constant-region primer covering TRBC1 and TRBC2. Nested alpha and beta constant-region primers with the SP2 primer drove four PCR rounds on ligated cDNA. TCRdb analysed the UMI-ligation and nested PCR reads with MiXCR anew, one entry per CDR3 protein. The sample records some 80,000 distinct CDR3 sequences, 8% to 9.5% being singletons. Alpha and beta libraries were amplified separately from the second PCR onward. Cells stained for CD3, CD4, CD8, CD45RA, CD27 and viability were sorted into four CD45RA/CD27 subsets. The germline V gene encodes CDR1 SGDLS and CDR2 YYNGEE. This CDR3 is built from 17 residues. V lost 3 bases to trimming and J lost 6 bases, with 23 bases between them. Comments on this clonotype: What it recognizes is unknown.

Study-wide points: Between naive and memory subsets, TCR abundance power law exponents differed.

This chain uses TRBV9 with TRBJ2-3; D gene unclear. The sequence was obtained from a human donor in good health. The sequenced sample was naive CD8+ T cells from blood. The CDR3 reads CASSANLLAATMDTQYF. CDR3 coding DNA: TGTGCCAGCAGCGCCAACCTGCTTGCGGCCACTATGGATACGCAGTATTTT.